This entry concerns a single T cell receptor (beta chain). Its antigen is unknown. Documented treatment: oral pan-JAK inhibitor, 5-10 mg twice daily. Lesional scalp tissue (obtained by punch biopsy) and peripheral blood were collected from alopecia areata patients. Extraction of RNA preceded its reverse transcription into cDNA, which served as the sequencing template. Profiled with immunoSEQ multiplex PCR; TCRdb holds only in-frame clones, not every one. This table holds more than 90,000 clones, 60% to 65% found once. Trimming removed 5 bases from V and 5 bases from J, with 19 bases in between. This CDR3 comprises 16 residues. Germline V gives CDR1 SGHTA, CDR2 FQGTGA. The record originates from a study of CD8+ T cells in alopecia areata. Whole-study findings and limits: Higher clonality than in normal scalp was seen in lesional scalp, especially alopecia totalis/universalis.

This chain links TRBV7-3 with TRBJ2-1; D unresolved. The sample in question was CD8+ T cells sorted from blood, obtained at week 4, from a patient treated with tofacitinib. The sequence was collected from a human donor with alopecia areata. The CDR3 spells CASSTPTGSLDNEQFF. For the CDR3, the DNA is TGTGCCAGCAGCACCCCCACGGGCAGTTTGGACAATGAGCAGTTCTTC.